What follows are 16 T cell receptor beta chains derived from one specimen sequenced in a study of identical twins. Each CDR3 protein is one row after TCRdb ran MiXCR on the 5' RACE reads. Of fewer than 450,000 distinct CDR3 sequences detected, 8.5% to 10% appear once; the ten largest clones hold around 8.6%. The sample comprised naive T cells sorted from blood. The receptors originated from a woman between 45 and 65 years old in good health.

This clonotype occurred once. This may arise from a read error, as a much more abundant clone is one base away. Without the conserved terminal phenylalanine or tryptophan, this CDR3 likely stems from a read error. V and J are TRBV4-1 and TRBJ2-2; the match to TRBD2 covers 12 bases. V dropped 5 bases and J dropped 2; count of bases not matched to a gene: 6. This CDR3 is 17 amino acids long. Germline CDR1 and CDR2: MGHRA and YSYEKL. The CDR3 DNA sequence: TGCGCCAGCAGCGGGGCTAGCGGGAGGGCAAACACCGGGGAGCTGTTTTCT. Protein: CASSGASGRANTGELFS.

This chain connects TRBV28 to TRBJ2-3; unclear D gene. The V gene lost 6 bases and the J gene lost 0 bases, with 16 bases spanning the gap. CDR1 and CDR2 from the germline V gene are MDHEN and SYDVKM. The CDR3 extends over 16 amino acids. DNA of the CDR3: TGTGCCAGCAGCCCAACAAGGGATTCTAGCACAGATACGCAGTATTTT. Its translation is CASSPTRDSSTDTQYF. Complete variable domain (other parts from reference TRBV28 and TRBJ2-3): DVKVTQSSRYLVKRTGEKVFLECVQDMDHENMFWYRQDPGLGLRLIYFSYDVKMKEKGDIPEGYSVSREKKERFSLILESASTNQTSMYLCASSPTRDSSTDTQYFGPGTRLTVL.

This clonotype has more than one count but fewer than ten. This rearrangement joins TRBV5-5 to TRBJ1-2; D unresolved. Germline lookup yields CDR1 SGHKS and CDR2 YYEKEE (reference sequence). The CDR3 covers 15 residues. Trimming left V 2 bases short and J 4 bases short, with 15 bases between. The CDR3 is CASSLFPGEPYGYTF. CDR3 sequence (DNA): TGTGCCAGCAGCTTATTCCCCGGGGAGCCCTATGGCTACACCTTC.

This chain joins TRBV11-3 and TRBJ2-7; no definite D call. Trimming cost V 4 bases and J 4 bases, with 11 bases left between them. The CDR3 spans 13 residues. In germline, CDR1 is SGHNT, CDR2 YENEEA. The CDR3 DNA reads TGTGCCAGCAGCTCGCGAGACGGGTACGAGCAGTACGTC. This gives the protein CASSSRDGYEQYV.

The table lists this clonotype with many counts. The chain recombines TRBV27 with TRBJ1-2; D is possibly TRBD1 (5 bases). The CDR3 runs to 12 residues. Germline V gene data show CDR1 as MNHEY and CDR2 as SMNVEV (reference sequence). V was clipped by 5 bases and J by 2 bases, with 6 bases between them. The CDR3 here is CASSGGNYGYTF. Written as DNA, the CDR3 is TGTGCCAGCAGTGGGGGGAACTATGGCTACACCTTC.

In this sample, this clonotype turned up many times. The rearrangement links TRBV7-9 to TRBJ2-1; D is undetermined. Per germline, CDR1 SEHNR and CDR2 FQNEAQ (reference sequence). This CDR3 spans 12 amino acids. V lost 0 bases, J lost 8 bases, and 5 bases lay in between. CDR3 residues: CASSLAPHEQFF. CDR3 sequence (DNA): TGTGCCAGCAGCTTAGCACCCCATGAGCAGTTCTTC.

This clonotype was counted many times. The rearrangement uses TRBV29-1 and TRBJ2-1; 10 bases align to TRBD1. Germline CDR1 and CDR2: SQVTM and ANQGSEA. V shed 4 bases and J 6 bases; nucleotides not matched to a gene: 6. The CDR3 is made up of 14 amino acids. CDR3 protein: CSVGLGQGINEQFF. DNA of the CDR3: TGCAGCGTTGGTCTGGGACAGGGGATCAATGAGCAGTTCTTC.

This clonotype showed up many times. V usage is TRBV20-1 and J usage is TRBJ2-1; 8 nucleotides agree with TRBD1. CDR1 and CDR2 (germline): DFQATT, SNEGSKA (reference sequence). V dropped 3 bases and J dropped 8; count of bases not matched to a gene: 12. CDR3 length: 15 amino acids. Here the CDR3 DNA reads TGCAGTGCTAGTGGCTTGGACAGGGATAGGTATGAGCAGTTCTTC. It encodes CSASGLDRDRYEQFF.

This clonotype was detected only a few times. The V gene is TRBV7-6, the J gene TRBJ2-5; no clear D gene. The CDR3 extends over 11 amino acids. Germline V gene lookup returns CDR1 SGHVS and CDR2 FNYEAQ. V lost 8 bases to trimming and J lost 1 base, with 5 bases between them. Here the CDR3 reads CASGIQETQYF. CDR3 DNA: TGTGCCAGCGGGATCCAAGAGACCCAGTACTTC.

The rearrangement links TRBV15 to TRBJ2-3, with D tentatively TRBD2 (7 bases). Germline assignment: CDR1 LNHNV and CDR2 YYDKDF (reference sequence). There are 16 residues in the CDR3. V lost 1 base and J lost 5, with 16 bases in between. In nucleotides, the CDR3 is TGTGCCACCAGCAGAGTACTCCTGAGGGGGGGAGATACGCAGTATTTT. Its translation is CATSRVLLRGGDTQYF.

This clonotype showed up just a few times. The CDR3 reads CATSRDSFSGSVDEQFF. In DNA, the CDR3 is TGTGCCACCAGCAGAGATAGTTTTAGCGGGAGTGTTGATGAGCAGTTCTTC. This rearrangement joins TRBV15 to TRBJ2-1; 9 bases are shared with TRBD2. The V gene's germline CDR1 is LNHNV and CDR2 YYDKDF (reference sequence). This CDR3 spans 17 amino acids. Germline trimming cut 0 bases from V and 8 bases from J; bases unmatched to any gene: 11.

Written as DNA, the CDR3 is TGCGCCAGCAGCTTGTTACTCAGCCGAACGGGCACCGGGGAGCTGTTTTTT. This encodes CASSLLLSRTGTGELFF. The gene calls are TRBV5-1 and TRBJ2-2; no clear D. Germline assignment: CDR1 SGHRS and CDR2 YFSETQ. Trimming pared 1 base from V and 4 bases from J, leaving 17 bases between. This CDR3 spans 17 amino acids.

The chain's CDR3 is CASSYTDPSTDTQYF. The CDR3 nucleotides are TGCGCCAGCAGCTACACGGACCCTAGCACAGATACGCAGTATTTT. J is TRBJ2-3 and V is TRBV5-1; D remains unclear. Deletions cut 3 bases from V and 0 bases from J, with 11 bases between. This CDR3 is built from 15 residues. Germline V gives CDR1 SGHRS, CDR2 YFSETQ.

This clonotype was observed a few times. The chain carries TRBV3-1 and TRBJ2-3, with TRBD2 as a possible D gene (5 bases). V lost 1 base and J lost 0, with 8 bases in between. This CDR3 contains 15 residues. In germline, CDR1 is LGHDT, CDR2 YNNKEL (reference sequence). CDR3 sequence (DNA): TGTGCCAGCAGCCAAGGACTACGTAGCACAGATACGCAGTATTTT. Encoded protein: CASSQGLRSTDTQYF.

This clonotype has at least ten counts. This chain connects TRBV5-5 to TRBJ1-6; D is unresolved. This CDR3 region has 15 residues. Germline V gene lookup returns CDR1 SGHKS and CDR2 YYEKEE (reference sequence). The V end lost 0 bases, the J end lost 5 bases, and 9 bases lay between the germline ends. This CDR3 reads CASSLVGSNNSPLHF. CDR3 nucleotides: TGTGCCAGCAGCTTGGTTGGGTCTAATAATTCACCCCTCCACTTT.

The chain employs TRBV6-6 and TRBJ2-7, with TRBD1 matching over 7 bases. The ends lost 8 bases at V and 2 bases at J; junction bases unmatched: 12. The CDR3 is made up of 15 amino acids. CDR1 and CDR2 from the germline V gene are MNHNY and SVGAGI (reference sequence). The CDR3 loop is CASSTETGLPYEQYF. The CDR3 nucleotides read TGTGCCAGCTCTACCGAGACAGGGTTGCCCTACGAGCAGTACTTC.